This paragraph covers one T cell receptor (beta chain) sequence. In Cohort 3, a recovered donor had either two negative PCRs, clearance, or symptom resolution. The record originates from a study of blood T cell repertoires in COVID-19. Study as a whole: Specimens from acute and convalescent COVID-19 originated in the United States, Italy and Spain.

CDR1 is MNHEY and CDR2 is SMNVEV in the germline V gene (reference sequence). The germline V and J ends were trimmed by 5 bases and 4 bases, with 15 bases remaining between them. This CDR3 comprises 15 residues. This table comes from immunoSEQ multiplex PCR, and its TCRdb copy is limited to in-frame clones, with some not included. The profile shows 400,000 or so clones, roughly nine tenths of them singletons. The chain joins TRBV27 to TRBJ1-5; no reliable D call. This TCR came from a man between 25 and 39 years old who had recovered from COVID-19. The sample was PBMCs or T cells enriched from blood (not recorded which). CDR3 sequence: CASSPLPYGNQPQHF. For the CDR3, the DNA is TGTGCCAGCAGTCCCCTACCTTATGGTAATCAGCCCCAGCATTTT.